This T cell receptor (beta chain) was recorded in a study of shared clonotypes between healthy human individuals. In the study overall: The cohort comprised a couple of women and a few men. Their ages spanned 18 to 49 years. General observations from the study: Clonotype sharing across donors was expected to vary with sequencing depth.

V was clipped by 6 bases and J by 0 bases, with 12 bases between them. CDR3 length: 15 residues. Looked up from germline, CDR1 is SGHTA and CDR2 is FQGNSA. Deep was the level used in running the assay. The protocol was immunoSEQ multiplex PCR, while the TCRdb copy is restricted to in-frame clones and leaves out a portion. The sample includes more than 2 million clones, 90% to 95% of them seen just once. About this clone itself: Antigen unknown.

The sequencing sample was made of naive CD4+ T cells sorted from blood. Subset reported: CD45RA+ positively selected. The V call is TRBV7-2, the J call TRBJ1-3, with D uncertain. This receptor was identified in a man between 18 and 35 years old in good health. CDR3 sequence: CASRGSPSSGNTIYF. The CDR3 DNA is TGTGCCAGCAGGGGCAGCCCTAGCTCTGGAAACACCATATATTTT.